This T cell receptor beta chain is from a study of T cells and copy number aberrations in small-cell lung cancer. Sequencing was performed with immunoSEQ multiplex PCR; in TCRdb, only in-frame clones are kept and a portion is missing. Of 550 to 850 clones listed, around 86% are singletons. This CDR3 has 16 amino acids. The junction had 7 bases not matched to a gene; V was cut back by 0 bases and J by 5 bases. CDR1 SGHNT and CDR2 YYREEE come from the germline V gene (reference sequence). This clone was detected only a few times. What it binds is unknown. Study-wide points: Due to few samples, these findings require validation.

Sequenced material: tumor tissue. This sequence was found in a man aged 35 to 55 with small cell lung cancer. The V call is TRBV5-4, the J call TRBJ2-3; 9 bases line up with TRBD1. The CDR3 region is CASSLGRDRVGDTQYF. Written as DNA, the CDR3 is TGTGCCAGCAGCTTGGGGAGGGACAGGGTGGGAGATACGCAGTATTTT.